The 15 T cell receptor beta chains below come from one sample, sequenced in a study of shared clonotypes between healthy human individuals. Data came from immunoSEQ multiplex PCR; TCRdb stores just in-frame clones and leaves some out. The sample contains about 1 million clones, around four fifths of which appear only once. Source material: memory CD4+ T cells sorted from blood. Subset given: CD45RA-negative fraction. The receptors were sampled from a man between 18 and 29 years old in good health.

About this clone: The sample contains more than one DNA sequence encoding this CDR3. V is TRBV18 and J is TRBJ1-4; 7 nucleotides line up with TRBD1. Looked up from germline, CDR1 is KGHSH and CDR2 is LQKENI. The length of the CDR3 is 14 residues. Trimming at V came to 6 bases and at J to 3 bases, leaving 4 bases not matched to a gene. The CDR3 region is CASSAGTANEKLFF. In nucleotides, the CDR3 is TGTGCCAGCTCTGCCGGGACAGCTAATGAAAAACTGTTTTTT. Variable domain in full (rest from reference TRBV18 and TRBJ1-4): NAGVMQNPRHLVRRRGQEARLRCSPMKGHSHVYWYRQLPEEGLKFMVYLQKENIIDESGMPKERFSAEFPKEGPSILRIQQVVRGDSAAYFCASSAGTANEKLFFGSGTQLSVL.

The gene calls are TRBV2 and TRBJ1-6; 7 bases agree with TRBD1. V was clipped by 6 bases and J by 10 bases; unmatched bases: 9. Germline CDR1 reads SNHLY; CDR2 reads FYNNEI. The CDR3 consists of 14 residues. The CDR3 sequence is CASSYNRGSSPLHF. The CDR3 DNA is TGTGCCAGCAGCTATAACAGGGGATCCTCACCCCTCCACTTT.

A word on this clone: Sequence at one end of the junction differs from germline and may be a read error. V is TRBV5-6 and J is TRBJ2-7, with no clear D. The CDR3 is made up of 12 amino acids. Looked up from germline, CDR1 is SGHDT and CDR2 is YYEEEE. CDR3 region: CASSGPDPRAVF. The CDR3 nucleotides are TGTGCCAGCAGCGGACCGGACCCAAGGGCCGTCTTC. The variable domain in full, completed from reference TRBV5-6 and TRBJ2-7, reads DAGVTQSPTHLIKTRGQQVTLRCSPKSGHDTVSWYQQALGQGPQFIFQYYEEEERQRGNFPDRFSGHQFPNYSSELNVNALLLGDSALYLCASSGPDPRAVFGPGTRLTVT.

The genes are TRBV5-1 and TRBJ2-3, with 11 bases that match TRBD2. The CDR3 has 16 residues. CDR1 and CDR2 (germline): SGHRS, YFSETQ. V was pared by 4 bases and J by 2 bases, with 6 bases of the junction left unmatched. The CDR3 DNA follows: TGCGCCAGCAGCGGGACTAGCGGACGGTCCACAGATACGCAGTATTTT. Translated, it gives CASSGTSGRSTDTQYF.

The rearrangement joins TRBV30 to TRBJ1-6; no clear D. Germline V lookup: CDR1 GTSNPN, CDR2 SVGIG (reference sequence). CDR3 size: 14 residues. In DNA, the CDR3 is TGTGCTGTGGCGCTCTGGGGCTATAATTCACCCCTCCACTTT. Its translation is CAVALWGYNSPLHF. Supplemented by reference TRBV30 and TRBJ1-6, the full variable domain reads SQTIHQWPATLVQPVGSPLSLECTVEGTSNPNLYWYRQAAGRGLQLLFYSVGIGQISSEVPQNLSASRPQDRQFILSSKKLLLSDSGFYLCAVALWGYNSPLHFGNGTRLTVT.

This clone appeared once. This chain joins TRBV2 and TRBJ2-2; 8 nucleotides agree with TRBD1. Germline V gene lookup returns CDR1 SNHLY and CDR2 FYNNEI. The CDR3 runs 13 residues. V gave up 7 bases and J gave up 6 bases; unmatched junction bases: 4. The CDR3 spells CASNQGAAGELFF. The DNA of the CDR3 is TGTGCCAGCAATCAGGGGGCCGCCGGGGAGCTGTTTTTT.

The gene calls are TRBV7-9 and TRBJ1-2, with D possibly TRBD1 on 5 matching bases. The germline V gene has CDR1 SEHNR and CDR2 FQNEAQ (reference sequence). The ends were cut back, 1 base at V and 6 bases at J, with 9 bases in the middle. This CDR3 comprises 13 residues. The CDR3 DNA reads TGTGCCAGCAGCTTAGAGGGGCGAGATGGCTACACCTTC. Translating gives CASSLEGRDGYTF.

This clone was detected only a few times. V usage is TRBV9 and J usage is TRBJ1-2; no clear D gene. The ends were cut back, 0 bases at V and 2 bases at J, with 11 bases in the middle. The CDR3 runs 15 residues. Germline V CDR1 and CDR2: SGDLS, YYNGEE. The CDR3 DNA follows: TGTGCCAGCAGCGTAGAGGACGCGTTGAACTATGGCTACACCTTC. Its protein product is CASSVEDALNYGYTF.

This clone was found a few times. The V gene is TRBV12-5, the J gene TRBJ2-1, with no clear D. There are 12 residues in the CDR3. The germline gives CDR1 LGHNT, CDR2 FRNRAP. The V gene lost 3 bases and the J gene lost 10 bases, with 10 bases spanning the gap. The CDR3, as DNA: TGTGCTAGTGGTTTCGGTTTGGGGGAGCAGTTCTTC. Translated, it gives CASGFGLGEQFF. Supplemented by reference TRBV12-5 and TRBJ2-1, the full variable domain reads DARVTQTPRHKVTEMGQEVTMRCQPILGHNTVFWYRQTMMQGLELLAYFRNRAPLDDSGMPKDRFSAEMPDATLATLKIQPSEPRDSAVYFCASGFGLGEQFFGPGTRLTVL.

V usage is TRBV5-4 and J usage is TRBJ2-5, with D perhaps assigned TRBD1 or TRBD2 (6 bases each). Trimming pared 4 bases from V and 5 bases from J, leaving 24 bases between. CDR3 size: 17 residues. The germline CDR1 and CDR2 sequences are SGHNT and YYREEE (reference sequence). CDR3 nucleotides: TGTGCCAGCAGCGCTATACTGGAAGGGATAGGGGGGGAGACCCAGTACTTC. Its translation is CASSAILEGIGGETQYF.

This clone was picked up many times. The V call is TRBV7-9, the J call TRBJ1-2; 9 bases match TRBD1. The CDR3 consists of 15 residues. Germline loops: CDR1 SEHNR, CDR2 FQNEAQ (reference sequence). V gave up 4 bases and J gave up 3 bases; unmatched junction bases: 6. The chain's CDR3 is CASSSDRGNDYGYTF. The CDR3 DNA is TGTGCCAGCAGCTCGGACAGGGGAAATGACTATGGCTACACCTTC. The full variable domain, with the rest looked up from reference TRBV7-9 and TRBJ1-2, is DTGVSQNPRHKITKRGQNVTFRCDPISEHNRLYWYRQTLGQGPEFLTYFQNEAQLEKSRLLSDRFSAERPKGSFSTLEIQRTEQGDSAMYLCASSSDRGNDYGYTFGSGTRLTVV.

This CDR3 reads CASSLEVPGGAYNSPLHF. The CDR3 nucleotides are TGCGCCAGCAGCTTGGAGGTCCCGGGGGGCGCCTATAATTCACCCCTCCACTTT. The V call is TRBV5-1, the J call TRBJ1-6, with D perhaps matching TRBD1 (6 bases). With 0 bases removed from V and 2 bases from J, the gap between germline ends came to 15 bases. From germline, CDR1 is SGHRS and CDR2 YFSETQ. The CDR3 runs to 18 residues.

This chain uses TRBV19 with TRBJ2-7; perhaps TRBD1 as D (6 bases). This CDR3 is built from 14 residues. Germline values: CDR1 LNHDA, CDR2 SQIVND (reference sequence). The V gene lost 5 bases and the J gene lost 0 bases, with 11 bases spanning the gap. CDR3 coding DNA: TGTGCCAGTAGTCCCCTGACAGGCTCCTACGAGCAGTACTTC. Translation: CASSPLTGSYEQYF.

The chain joins TRBV6-5 to TRBJ2-7; 8 nucleotides match TRBD1. The V and J ends lost 5 bases and 2 bases, in that order; junction bases with no gene match: 2. Germline CDR1 is MNHEY and CDR2 is SVGAGI. The CDR3 contains 13 residues. CDR3: CASSTGGTYEQYF. The CDR3, as DNA: TGTGCCAGCAGTACAGGGGGAACCTACGAGCAGTACTTC.

This clone was seen only once. The chain carries TRBV30 and TRBJ1-2, with D possibly matching TRBD1 (5 bases). V lost 0 bases, J lost 3 bases, and 8 bases lay in between. Germline CDR1 is GTSNPN and CDR2 is SVGIG (reference sequence). CDR3 length equals 13 residues. CDR3 in DNA: TGTGCCTGGAGTGTAGGGGTTCACTATGGCTACACCTTC. Translated: CAWSVGVHYGYTF.